The T cell receptor beta chain described here comes from a study of monozygotic twins with inflammatory bowel disease. Germline values: CDR1 LNHNV, CDR2 YYDKDF (reference sequence). The CDR3 contains 16 residues. Nested PCRs of 16 and 9 cycles, two in total, were run on TCRalpha and TCRbeta cDNA. No DNA is given; TCRdb re-called the 5' RACE reads and lists each CDR3 protein once. This table holds more than 300,000 distinct CDR3 sequences. Sequencing was performed on blood. The chain has TRBV15 and TRBJ2-3; TCRdb selects TRBD1, and the lack of DNA leaves this call unchecked. The TCR comes from a human donor with ulcerative colitis or Crohn's disease, or a healthy co-twin of an affected twin (not recorded which). The chain's CDR3 is CATSRNRAKGTDTQYF.